These T cell receptor beta chains were read from a single sample in a study of blood T cell repertoires in COVID-19. Sequencing was performed with immunoSEQ multiplex PCR; in TCRdb, only in-frame clones are kept and a portion is missing. Of some 190,000 clones in the sample, around four fifths were seen once. The sample comprised peripheral blood. Source of these receptors: a human donor in a cohort sampled during active COVID-19. Both conserved end residues are trimmed from each CDR3.

J,V,CDR3
TRBJ1-1,TRBV7-3,ASSMQGATEAF
TRBJ2-3,TRBV6-5,ASTYGITDTQY
TRBJ1-5,TRBV5-1,ASSLGQSLGPQH
TRBJ1-2,TRBV3-1/TRBV3-2,ASQARSAGGYGYT
TRBJ1-2,TRBV5-1,ASSLDRETYGYT
TRBJ2-5,TRBV7-9,ASGRGSQETQY
TRBJ2-5,TRBV3-1/TRBV3-2,ASSQDPGQISSQTQY
TRBJ1-2,TRBV24-1,ATSDSGTGYYGYT
TRBJ2-7,TRBV27,ASSFSGGGLGEQY
TRBJ2-1,TRBV3-1/TRBV3-2,ASSQGLPGLVVGEQF
TRBJ1-5,TRBV2,ASSIGGRAQPQH
TRBJ2-3,TRBV7-8,ASSPKPNTQY
TRBJ2-3,TRBV27,ASSLSGGKYTDTQY
TRBJ2-2,TRBV7-6,ASSHRGAANTGELF
TRBJ2-1,TRBV28,ATRLAGGPPYNEQF
TRBJ1-1,TRBV6-1,ASSARQGAQGTEAF
TRBJ1-1,TRBV2,ARQGLKSMNTEAF
TRBJ1-1,TRBV9,ASSPIPGGDTEAF
TRBJ2-3,TRBV19,ASRPLAGSTDTQY
TRBJ1-2,TRBV5-1,ASSLAGSPGLDGYT
TRBJ2-6,TRBV10-3,AISGQGGSGANVLT
TRBJ2-5,TRBV27,ASRGLVGETQY
TRBJ2-1,TRBV27,ASTSVREDNEQF
TRBJ2-3,TRBV28,ASSTTGYGTQY
TRBJ2-7,TRBV3-1/TRBV3-2,ASSPQLAVSYEQY
TRBJ1-2,TRBV5-6,ASSLSFYGYT
TRBJ2-1,TRBV18,ASSPSLAGGYNEQF
TRBJ2-5,TRBV29-1,SVSGTSGGADQETQY
TRBJ1-4,TRBV2,ASGQGLANEKLF
TRBJ2-1,TRBV4-2,ASSQVIRTGERGQF
TRBJ2-7,TRBV9,ASSVATASYEQY
TRBJ2-5,TRBV27,ASRRLADQETQY
TRBJ1-2,TRBV6-5,ASRQPGQGAYGYT
TRBJ1-2,TRBV27,ASSPSGGNYGYT
TRBJ2-1,TRBV28,ASSFPGLAGSNEQF
TRBJ2-6,TRBV6-5,ASSRQGPGANVLT
TRBJ2-7,TRBV3-1/TRBV3-2,ASSQESLGTVAYEQY
TRBJ1-4,TRBV21-1,ASRPSGVNEKLF
TRBJ1-5,TRBV3-1/TRBV3-2,ASSPILSNQPQH
TRBJ2-3,TRBV20-1,SGRSWDTQY
TRBJ1-1,TRBV6-6,ASSRTGEAF
TRBJ2-3,TRBV4-1,ASSPKQGTDTQY
TRBJ2-1,TRBV2,ASSALTSPNEQF
TRBJ1-2,TRBV18,ASSPIGHGIDGYT
TRBJ2-1,TRBV27,ASSPLTWDSYNEQF
TRBJ2-5,TRBV7-3,ASSLNPGLAGEETQY
TRBJ2-2,TRBV18,ASSPGLAGNTGELF
TRBJ1-3,TRBV12-3/TRBV12-4,ASSLPGEDTIY
TRBJ2-1,TRBV28,ASTPPEARHNEQF
TRBJ1-2,TRBV6-5,ASRAGTFYGYT